The 18 T cell receptor beta chains below were found in one sample sequenced in a study of beta chain features in type 1 diabetes (dated by TCRdb to 2016 to 2019). Library construction relied on the immunoSEQ multiplex PCR assay. All of the isolated RNA was reverse transcribed with the High Capacity cDNA Reverse Transcription Kit, so expressed TCRB transcripts were sequenced. As stored in TCRdb, this immuneACCESS dataset retains in-frame rearrangements with V and J assigned. A fraction of the clones does not appear; measured against another copy, unresolved V genes explain less than half of the discrepancy, and the remainder lacks a known reason. Across this sample there are nearly 350,000 clones, with about a tenth seen only once. About 1% of the sample comes from the top ten. For these TCRs, the target antigens are not known. The paper as a whole reports these results and caveats: Type 1 diabetes patients showed a moderate but significant shortening of TCRB CDR3 length in all four CD4+ subsets.

Specimen: central memory CD4+ T cells from blood. The source of these receptors is a man under 40 with type 1 diabetes.

The chain carries TRBV9 and TRBJ1-1, with D possibly TRBD1 on 6 matching bases. This CDR3 contains 13 residues. Germline V CDR1 and CDR2: SGDLS, YYNGEE. Trimming removed 4 bases at V and 5 bases at J, with 12 bases between. CDR3 amino acids: CASSITGKTEAFF. In DNA form, the CDR3 reads TGTGCCAGCAGCATTACAGGGAAGACTGAAGCTTTCTTT.

This clone was picked up a small number of times. One junction end disagrees with the germline gene, perhaps due to a read error. J is TRBJ1-5 and V is TRBV30; D unclear. The germline gives CDR1 GTSNPN, CDR2 SVGIG (reference sequence). This CDR3 comprises 14 residues. CDR3: CAWSNGNSHQPQHF. DNA of the CDR3: TGTGCCTGGAGTAATGGTAATAGCCATCAGCCCCAGCATTTT.

Details on this clone: Different DNA sequences within this sample yield the same CDR3. CDR3 sequence (DNA): TGTGCCAGCAGCTTGGGTACAGATACGCAGTATTTT. Protein: CASSLGTDTQYF. The chain links TRBV7-9 to TRBJ2-3; D uncertain. The CDR3 runs 12 residues. Germline lookup yields CDR1 SEHNR and CDR2 FQNEAQ (reference sequence). The V and J ends lost 3 bases and 3 bases respectively, with 4 bases between them.

The rearrangement joins TRBV6-5 to TRBJ2-1; 9 positions match TRBD2. The V gene's germline CDR1 is MNHEY and CDR2 SVGAGI. Germline trimming cut 4 bases from V and 15 bases from J; bases unmatched to any gene: 7. This CDR3 comprises 12 residues. The CDR3 region has the DNA TGTGCCAGCAGTTCGCCTAGCGGGGTATGGTTCTTC. It yields the protein CASSSPSGVWFF.

This clone has at least ten counts. One end of the junction does not line up with germline, which may come from a read error. This chain connects TRBV5-1 to TRBJ2-1; D tentatively fits TRBD1 or TRBD2 (6 bases each). CDR1 and CDR2 (germline): SGHRS, YFSETQ. The CDR3 sequence is 15 residues long. CDR3 in amino acids: CATSSGASMGDEQFF. CDR3 bases: TGCGCCACCAGCTCGGGGGCGAGTATGGGCGATGAGCAGTTCTTC.

This chain joins TRBV2 and TRBJ2-7; 11 positions agree with TRBD2. Germline lookup yields CDR1 SNHLY and CDR2 FYNNEI. The CDR3 is 14 residues long. The V segment lost 6 bases and the J segment 5 bases; nucleotides outside the gene matches: 6. The CDR3 region has the DNA TGTGCCAGCAGCTTGACTAGCGGGGTAGACGAGCAGTACTTC. Its translation: CASSLTSGVDEQYF.

This clone was seen many times. This chain joins TRBV6-5 and TRBJ1-4, with 7 nucleotides matching TRBD1. Germline CDR1 MNHEY, CDR2 SVGAGI. The CDR3 totals 15 residues. The V and J ends lost 0 bases and 4 bases, in that order; junction bases with no gene match: 2. CDR3 DNA sequence: TGTGCCAGCAGTTACTCGGGACAGCGTAATGAAAAACTGTTTTTT. Translation gives CASSYSGQRNEKLFF.

This clone was detected only a few times. The chain joins TRBV6-6 to TRBJ1-2; weak D call: TRBD1 (6 bases). Per the germline V gene, CDR1 is MNHNY and CDR2 is SVGAGI (reference sequence). With 7 bases removed from V and 6 bases from J, the gap between germline ends came to 18 bases. This CDR3 spans 14 amino acids. CDR3 loop: CASTSADRIDGYTF. The CDR3 DNA follows: TGTGCCAGCACCTCTGCTGACAGGATCGATGGCTACACCTTC.

The chain links TRBV13 to TRBJ1-6; D is unclear. V was clipped by 7 bases and J by 0 bases, with 10 bases between them. The CDR3 length is 15 residues. Germline lookup yields CDR1 PRHDT and CDR2 FYEKMQ (reference sequence). The DNA of the CDR3 is TGTGCCAGCAACAAACTTAGCTCCTATAATTCACCCCTCCACTTT. It is translated as CASNKLSSYNSPLHF.

The V and J genes are TRBV6-5 and TRBJ2-3, with TRBD1 as a possible D gene (5 bases). This CDR3 spans 15 amino acids. The V gene's germline CDR1 is MNHEY and CDR2 SVGAGI. V was cut by 6 bases and J by 0 bases, with 13 bases left in between. The CDR3 DNA reads as TGTGCCAGCAGCGCGCGCAGGGCTAGCACAGATACGCAGTATTTT. Translation: CASSARRASTDTQYF.

In this sample, this clone turned up a few times. The J gene is TRBJ1-1, the V gene TRBV15; D unclear. The germline V and J ends were trimmed by 0 bases and 2 bases, with 7 bases remaining between them. Germline lookup yields CDR1 LNHNV and CDR2 YYDKDF (reference sequence). The CDR3 loop spans 14 amino acids. The CDR3 is CATSRDKVNTEAFF. The DNA for the CDR3 is TGTGCCACCAGCAGAGATAAGGTAAACACTGAAGCTTTCTTT.

A few counts support this clone. Here the CDR3 DNA reads TGCGCCAGCAGTGAGTCAGGGTCTGAAGCTTTCTTT. It translates to CASSESGSEAFF. The chain recombines TRBV10-2 with TRBJ1-1; D gene uncertain. CDR3 size: 12 residues. Trimming removed 0 bases from V and 6 bases from J, with 5 bases in between. Germline V CDR1 and CDR2: WSHSY, SAAADI.

This clone appeared a few times. This chain links TRBV7-6 with TRBJ2-7; the D gene is possibly TRBD2 (5 bases). The CDR3 extends over 15 amino acids. V lost 5 bases, J lost 2 bases, and 16 bases lay in between. The germline V gene encodes CDR1 SGHVS and CDR2 FNYEAQ. CDR3 in DNA: TGTGCCAGCAGCCCCATAGCGAGCACCGCCTACGAGCAGTACTTC. Translated, it gives CASSPIASTAYEQYF.

The J gene is TRBJ1-5, the V gene TRBV5-6; D remains ambiguous. V shed 4 bases and J shed 1 base, with 15 bases lying between them. From germline, CDR1 is SGHDT and CDR2 YYEEEE. This CDR3 has 16 residues. CDR3 residues: CASSPGWGGSNQPQHF. The CDR3 DNA reads TGTGCCAGCAGCCCGGGGTGGGGTGGGAGCAATCAGCCCCAGCATTTT. Drawing the rest from reference TRBV5-6 and TRBJ1-5, the complete variable domain is DAGVTQSPTHLIKTRGQQVTLRCSPKSGHDTVSWYQQALGQGPQFIFQYYEEEERQRGNFPDRFSGHQFPNYSSELNVNALLLGDSALYLCASSPGWGGSNQPQHFGDGTRLSIL.

There are a few counts of this clone. The V call is TRBV10-3, the J call TRBJ2-3, with D perhaps TRBD1 or TRBD2 (5 bases each). V gave up 6 bases and J gave up 7 bases, with 17 bases separating them. The CDR3 contains 14 residues. CDR1 is ENHRY, CDR2 SYGVKD, per germline. Here the CDR3 DNA reads TGTGCCATCAGAGCTGACGGGACGGCTTATACGCAGTATTTT. Translated: CAIRADGTAYTQYF.

The chain combines TRBV25-1 with TRBJ2-1; 8 bases are a match to TRBD1. The CDR3 has 17 residues. From germline, CDR1 is MGHDK and CDR2 SYGVNS. J was trimmed by 6 bases and V by 2 bases; bases with no gene match: 12. The CDR3 sequence: CASSERKTGDHPNEQFF. The CDR3, as DNA: TGTGCCAGCAGTGAACGAAAGACAGGGGATCACCCCAATGAGCAGTTCTTC.

This clone was detected only a few times. CDR3 amino acids: CASSLDPGGLDEQFF. As DNA, the CDR3 is TGCGCCAGCAGCTTGGACCCAGGGGGATTGGATGAGCAGTTCTTC. This rearrangement joins TRBV5-1 to TRBJ2-1; 7 bases fit TRBD1. Germline V gene sequence: CDR1 SGHRS, CDR2 YFSETQ. V shed 0 bases and J 8 bases; nucleotides not matched to a gene: 8. CDR3 size: 15 residues.

V and J are TRBV2 and TRBJ2-5, with D perhaps assigned TRBD1 or TRBD2 (6 bases each). The CDR3 loop spans 15 amino acids. V shed 6 bases and J shed 2 bases, with 16 bases lying between them. CDR1 SNHLY and CDR2 FYNNEI come from the germline V gene. DNA of the CDR3: TGTGCCAGCAGATGGGTAGGGGGGAAACAAGAGACCCAGTACTTC. Encoded protein: CASRWVGGKQETQYF. Combining the CDR3 with reference TRBV2 and TRBJ2-5 gives the whole variable domain EPEVTQTPSHQVTQMGQEVILRCVPISNHLYFYWYRQILGQKVEFLVSFYNNEISEKSEIFDDQFSVERPDGSNFTLKIRSTKLEDSAMYFCASRWVGGKQETQYFGPGTRLLVL.